This TCR beta chain came from a study of shared clonotypes between healthy human individuals. In germline, CDR1 is LNHDA, CDR2 SQIVND (reference sequence). V was clipped by 6 bases and J by 2 bases, with 17 bases between them. The CDR3 runs to 16 residues. Libraries were prepared by immunoSEQ multiplex PCR; TCRdb keeps only in-frame clonotypes and omits some of them. Among fewer than 650,000 clones listed, roughly 72% were seen once. Sequencing input: PBMCs. The J gene is TRBJ1-5, the V gene TRBV19, with D unresolved. The sequence derives from a woman in her 40s in good health. Some clones in this sample may be carry-over from other donors' samples. The CDR3 spells CASSPGPFLGNQPQHF. CDR3 DNA: TGTGCCAGTAGCCCCGGACCTTTCCTGGGCAATCAGCCCCAGCATTTT.